This T cell receptor (beta chain) was documented in a study of blood T cell repertoires in COVID-19. The assay was immunoSEQ multiplex PCR, and TCRdb's table has in-frame clones only and misses some. The sample lists 200,000 or so clones; around 90% were seen once. Germline assignment: CDR1 MNHEY and CDR2 SVGAGI. The CDR3 runs to 12 residues. The V gene lost 7 bases and the J gene lost 4 bases, with 10 bases spanning the gap. The sample comprised peripheral blood. The sequence was collected from a man aged 55 to 69 with COVID-19, enrolled during active disease. The J gene is TRBJ1-2, the V gene TRBV6-5; no definite D call. The CDR3 region is CASTSGSYGYTF. CDR3 DNA: TGTGCCAGCACAAGCGGATCCTATGGCTACACCTTC.